The rows below give T cell receptor beta chains drawn from one sample of a study of T cells in Graves' hyperthyroidism and ophthalmopathy. TCRdb fed the multiplex PCR reads into MiXCR, producing one record per CDR3 protein. This table has hundreds of thousands of distinct CDR3 sequences, approximately 40% appearing once. The sequenced sample was blood. These receptors all come from a man between 18 and 29 years old with Graves' hyperthyroidism. Each CDR3 is given with its conserved first and last residue.

>TRBV5-1
CASSLEQGASSGANVLTF
>TRBV2
CASSPRDGELFF
>TRBV10-3
CATSDSSGTPYEQYF
>TRBV25-1
CASSEEYGTSGEGYEQYF
>TRBV18
CASSPQQGARVTQYF
>TRBV7-9
CASSPYIGNTEAFF
>TRBV29-1
CSAHPGGETQYF
>TRBV12-3/TRBV12-4
CASRDEQPEAFF
>TRBV12-3/TRBV12-4
CASRRSETGQYEQYF
>TRBV5-1
CTSSLEGGGWPQHF
>TRBV5-1
CASKQGLGQETQYF
>TRBV2
CASSERSAYGYTF
>TRBV6-5
CASSHRGLSNQPQHF
>TRBV29-1
CSQPGTSGPTSYEQYF
>TRBV12-3/TRBV12-4
CASTTGGNEQYF
>TRBV7-2
CASSPLTLGGEAFF
>TRBV20-1
CSARPSGTGGVLAFF
>TRBV5-1
CASSLGRDLSYEQYF
>TRBV19
CASSTYGETQYF
>TRBV5-1
CASSATYRSYGYTF
>TRBV7-3
CASQTGGTTGELFF